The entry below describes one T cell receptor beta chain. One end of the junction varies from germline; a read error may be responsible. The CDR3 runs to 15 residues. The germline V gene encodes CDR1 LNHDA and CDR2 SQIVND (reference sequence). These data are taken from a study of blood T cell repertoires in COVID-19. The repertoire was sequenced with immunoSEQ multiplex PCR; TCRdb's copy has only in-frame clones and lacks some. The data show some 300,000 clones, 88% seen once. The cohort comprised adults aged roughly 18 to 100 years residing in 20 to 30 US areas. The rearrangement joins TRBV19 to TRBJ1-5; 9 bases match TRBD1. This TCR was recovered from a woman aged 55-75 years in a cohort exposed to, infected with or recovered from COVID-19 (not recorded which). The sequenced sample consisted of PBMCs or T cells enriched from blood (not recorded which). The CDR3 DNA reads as TGTGCCAGTAGTCCGGGACAGGGTAGCCATCAGCCCCAGCATTTT. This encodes CASSPGQGSHQPQHF.